This note documents a single TCR beta chain sequence. The sample originates from a study of patients and donors after allogeneic stem cell transplantation. TCRdb called the RT-PCR reads again in MiXCR, with one record for every CDR3 protein. The sample includes about a million distinct CDR3 sequences, about a sixth seen only once; the top ten take 6%. Germline CDR1 and CDR2: MNHEY and SVGEGT. The CDR3 length is 19 residues. J gave up 8 bases and V 6 bases, and 19 bases lay outside the gene matches. The sample taken for sequencing was blood, either unsorted or a sorted T cell fraction (not recorded which). The rearrangement joins TRBV6-2 or TRBV6-3 to TRBJ2-3, with 14 bases that match TRBD2. This sequence originates from a human donor who was either an allogeneic HSCT recipient or a stem cell or donor lymphocyte infusion donor (not recorded which). It is not recorded whose cells these are; they may come from a transplant donor. The CDR3 protein is CASSPDLGGLAGEYLTQYF. Written as DNA, the CDR3 is TGTGCCAGCAGCCCTGACCTAGGGGGACTAGCGGGAGAGTACCTTACGCAGTATTTT.